The present T cell receptor beta chain was sequenced within a study of cytomegalovirus exposure and HLA in healthy donors. The CDR3 covers 14 residues. Germline values: CDR1 SGDLS, CDR2 YYNGEE. As to this clone: The junction departs from germline at one end; a sequencing error may be responsible.

PCR primers comprised 60 Vbeta and 13 Jbeta primers. The table came from immunoSEQ multiplex PCR; TCRdb's copy has only in-frame clones and leaves some out. The table has over 150,000 clones, roughly 84% seen once. Sequencing was performed on PBMCs. This receptor was obtained from a girl aged 2 to 10 in good health and CMV-seropositive. The chain carries TRBV9 and TRBJ2-3; TRBD1 is a possible D gene (6 bases). The CDR3 here is CASSLGPATGTQYF. CDR3 nucleotides: TGTGCCAGCAGCCTTGGACCCGCGACAGGTACGCAGTATTTT. Together with reference TRBV9 and TRBJ2-3, the CDR3 gives the full variable domain: DSGVTQTPKHLITATGQRVTLRCSPRSGDLSVYWYQQSLDQGLQFLIQYYNGEERAKGNILERFSAQQFPDLHSELNLSSLELGDSALYFCASSLGPATGTQYFGPGTRLTVL.